This T cell receptor (beta chain) derives from a study of CD8 T cells in ankylosing spondylitis. Overall study results and limits: Clones that were linked to disease were CD8+ and were relatively rare in peripheral blood.

Remarks on this clonotype: The antigen is unknown.

Quantitative molecular-barcoded 5'-RACE generated the TCR beta libraries. TCRdb independently ran MiXCR on the 5' RACE reads; one entry per CDR3 protein. The sample shows hundreds of thousands of distinct CDR3 sequences, roughly 25% of them seen only once. Source material: blood, either unsorted or a sorted T cell fraction (not recorded which). The origin of this receptor is a male donor with ankylosing spondylitis or in good health (not recorded which).

As DNA, the CDR3 is TGCGCCAGCAGCCAAGAGAGGACAGGGGCCTACGAGCAGTACTTC. Translation: CASSQERTGAYEQYF. The V gene is TRBV4-1, the J gene TRBJ2-7; 9 nucleotides match TRBD1. Germline V gives CDR1 MGHRA, CDR2 YSYEKL. After removal of 0 bases from V and 2 bases from J, the junction contained 2 bases not matched to a gene. The CDR3 consists of 15 residues.